This entry lists 8 T cell receptor beta chains sequenced from one sample in a study of blood T cell repertoires in COVID-19. The data were produced by immunoSEQ multiplex PCR, yet TCRdb's version contains in-frame clones alone and is incomplete. The profile shows 200,000 to 250,000 clones, roughly 90% of them singletons. Input material: PBMCs or T cells enriched from blood (not recorded which). Receptors were obtained from a woman aged 40 to 50 with acute COVID-19.

The sample holds a few counts of this clone. The V and J genes are TRBV5-1 and TRBJ2-7; 7 nucleotides match TRBD1. Germline CDR1 is SGHRS and CDR2 is YFSETQ. The CDR3 extends over 14 amino acids. J lost 4 bases, V lost 0 bases, and 4 bases had no gene match. CDR3 region: CASSLGGQQYEQYV. As DNA, the CDR3 is TGCGCCAGCAGCTTGGGGGGACAGCAGTACGAGCAGTACGTC.

Regarding this clone: One junction end disagrees with the germline gene, perhaps due to a read error. The V call is TRBV7-7, the J call TRBJ2-5; perhaps TRBD2 as D (6 bases). Germline CDR1 is SSHAT and CDR2 is FNYEAQ (reference sequence). This CDR3 region has 14 residues. CDR3 sequence: CASSPRGLQETQYF. In nucleotides, the CDR3 is TGTGCTAGCAGCCCCCGGGGACTTCAAGAGACCCAGTACTTC.

The genes are TRBV2 and TRBJ1-5, with 9 bases identical to TRBD1. This CDR3 has 13 residues. The V gene's germline CDR1 is SNHLY and CDR2 FYNNEI. V was clipped by 6 bases and J by 5 bases; unmatched bases: 2. The CDR3 sequence: CASRTGGDQPQHF. CDR3 coding DNA: TGTGCCAGCAGAACAGGGGGCGATCAGCCCCAGCATTTT.

This clone was detected a few times. The V gene is TRBV11-2, the J gene TRBJ2-2; maybe TRBD2 (5 bases). The CDR3 covers 14 residues. Trimming removed 6 bases at V and 1 base at J, with 9 bases between. Germline V CDR1 and CDR2: SGHAT, FQNNGV. CDR3 sequence: CASSRRGNTGELFF. The CDR3 DNA follows: TGTGCCAGCAGTCGACGGGGGAACACCGGGGAGCTGTTTTTT.

This chain uses TRBV11-2 with TRBJ1-2; perhaps TRBD1 as D (6 bases). Germline V lookup: CDR1 SGHAT, CDR2 FQNNGV. The CDR3 runs to 15 residues. The V gene lost 4 bases and the J gene lost 2 bases, with 14 bases spanning the gap. The DNA for the CDR3 is TGTGCCAGCAGCTCTACGGCAGGGGTGAACTATGGCTACACCTTC. Residues: CASSSTAGVNYGYTF. Looking up the rest from reference TRBV11-2 and TRBJ1-2 gives the full variable domain: EAGVAQSPRYKIIEKRQSVAFWCNPISGHATLYWYQQILGQGPKLLIQFQNNGVVDDSQLPKDRFSAERLKGVDSTLKIQPAKLEDSAVYLCASSSTAGVNYGYTFGSGTRLTVV.

The J gene is TRBJ1-2, the V gene TRBV4-3, with 7 bases aligning to TRBD1. In germline, CDR1 is LGHNA, CDR2 YSLEER. The CDR3 has 16 amino acids. The J segment lost 7 bases and the V segment lost 1 base, leaving 12 bases of the junction unmatched. Here the CDR3 reads CASSQGIGDRAGGYTF. The CDR3 region has the DNA TGCGCCAGCAGCCAAGGCATAGGTGACAGGGCTGGTGGCTACACCTTC.

This rearrangement joins TRBV2 to TRBJ1-2; 10 nucleotides line up with TRBD1. The CDR3 is 14 residues long. J gave up 0 bases and V 8 bases, and 3 bases lay outside the gene matches. CDR1 SNHLY and CDR2 FYNNEI come from the germline V gene. The CDR3 protein is CASRQGAANYGYTF. The CDR3 DNA sequence: TGTGCCAGCCGACAGGGGGCGGCTAACTATGGCTACACCTTC.

The rearrangement uses TRBV5-6 and TRBJ2-3; perhaps TRBD2 as D (6 bases). The V gene lost 1 base and the J gene lost 2 bases, with 11 bases spanning the gap. CDR1 and CDR2 from the germline V gene are SGHDT and YYEEEE. This CDR3 comprises 15 residues. The CDR3 protein is CASSLSGGITDTQYF. The CDR3 DNA sequence: TGTGCCAGCAGCTTGTCCGGGGGAATCACAGATACGCAGTATTTT.